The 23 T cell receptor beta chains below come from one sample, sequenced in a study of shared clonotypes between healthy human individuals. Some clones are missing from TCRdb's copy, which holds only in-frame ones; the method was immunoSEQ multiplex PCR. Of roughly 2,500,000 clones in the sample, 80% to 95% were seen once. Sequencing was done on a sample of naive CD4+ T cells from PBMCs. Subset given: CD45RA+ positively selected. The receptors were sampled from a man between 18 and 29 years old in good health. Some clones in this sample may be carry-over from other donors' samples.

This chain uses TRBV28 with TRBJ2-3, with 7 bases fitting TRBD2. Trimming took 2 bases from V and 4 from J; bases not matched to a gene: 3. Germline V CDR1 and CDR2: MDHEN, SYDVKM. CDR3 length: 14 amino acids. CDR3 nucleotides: TGTGCCAGCAGTTTAGCGGGAGTGTCAGATACGCAGTATTTT. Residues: CASSLAGVSDTQYF.

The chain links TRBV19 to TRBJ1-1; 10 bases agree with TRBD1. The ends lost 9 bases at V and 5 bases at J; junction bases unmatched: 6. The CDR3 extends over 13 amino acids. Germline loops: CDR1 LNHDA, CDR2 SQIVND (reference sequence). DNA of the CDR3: TGTGCCAGCGGACAGGGGGTGGGAACTGAAGCTTTCTTT. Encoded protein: CASGQGVGTEAFF.

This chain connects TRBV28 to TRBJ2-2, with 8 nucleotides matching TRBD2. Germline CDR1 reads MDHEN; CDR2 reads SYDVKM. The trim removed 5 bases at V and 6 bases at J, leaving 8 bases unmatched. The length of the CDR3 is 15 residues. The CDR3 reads CASSLSAGAPGELFF. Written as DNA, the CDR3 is TGTGCCAGCAGTCTGTCAGCGGGAGCCCCCGGGGAGCTGTTTTTT.

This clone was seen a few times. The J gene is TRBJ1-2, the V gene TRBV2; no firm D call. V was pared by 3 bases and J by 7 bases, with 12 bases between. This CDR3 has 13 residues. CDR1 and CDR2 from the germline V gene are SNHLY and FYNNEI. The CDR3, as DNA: TGTGCCAGCAGTGAGATCCAAAGGAGTGGCTACACCTTC. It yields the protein CASSEIQRSGYTF.

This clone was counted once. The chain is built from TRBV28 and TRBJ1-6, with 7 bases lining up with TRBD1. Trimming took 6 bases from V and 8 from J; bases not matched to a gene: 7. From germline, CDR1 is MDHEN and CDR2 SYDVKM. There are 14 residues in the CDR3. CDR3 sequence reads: CASSTDRAHSPLHF. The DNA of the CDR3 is TGTGCCAGCAGCACCGACAGGGCCCATTCACCCCTCCACTTT.

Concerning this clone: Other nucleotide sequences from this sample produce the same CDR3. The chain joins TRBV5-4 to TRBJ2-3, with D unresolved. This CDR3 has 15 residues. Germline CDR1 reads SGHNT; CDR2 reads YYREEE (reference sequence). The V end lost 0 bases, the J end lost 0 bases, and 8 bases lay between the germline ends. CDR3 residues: CASSLGGISTDTQYF. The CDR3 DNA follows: TGTGCCAGCAGCTTGGGTGGGATAAGCACAGATACGCAGTATTTT.

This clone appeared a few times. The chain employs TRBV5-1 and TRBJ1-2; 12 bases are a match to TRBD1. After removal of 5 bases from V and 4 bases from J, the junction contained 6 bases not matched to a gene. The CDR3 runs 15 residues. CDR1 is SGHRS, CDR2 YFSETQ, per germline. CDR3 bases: TGCGCCAGCAGGGCCGGGACAGGGGGCTCCTATGGCTACACCTTC. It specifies CASRAGTGGSYGYTF.

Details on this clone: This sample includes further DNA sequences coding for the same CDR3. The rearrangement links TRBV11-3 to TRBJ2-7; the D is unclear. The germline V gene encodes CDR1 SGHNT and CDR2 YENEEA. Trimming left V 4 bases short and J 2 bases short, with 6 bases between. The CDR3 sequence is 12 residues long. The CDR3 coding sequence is TGTGCCAGCAGCTCCGGACCCTACGAGCAGTACTTC. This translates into CASSSGPYEQYF.

CDR3 loop: CASSLGLAGAYYEQYF. The CDR3 DNA is TGTGCCAGCAGTTTAGGACTAGCGGGGGCTTACTACGAGCAGTACTTC. This rearrangement joins TRBV27 to TRBJ2-7; 13 nucleotides match TRBD2. With V trimmed by 2 bases and J by 3 bases, 4 bases remained unmatched. The V gene's germline CDR1 is MNHEY and CDR2 SMNVEV (reference sequence). The CDR3 contains 16 residues.

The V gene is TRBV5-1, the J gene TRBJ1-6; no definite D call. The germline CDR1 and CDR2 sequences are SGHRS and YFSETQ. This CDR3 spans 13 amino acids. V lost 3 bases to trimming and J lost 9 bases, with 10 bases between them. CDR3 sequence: CASSYASGSPLHF. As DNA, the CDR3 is TGCGCCAGCAGCTACGCCTCGGGTTCACCCCTCCACTTT.

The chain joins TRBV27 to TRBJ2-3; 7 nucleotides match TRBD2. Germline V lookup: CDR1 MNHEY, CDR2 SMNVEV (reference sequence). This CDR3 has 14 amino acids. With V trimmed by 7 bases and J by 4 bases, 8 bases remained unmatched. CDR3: CASTKAGAADTQYF. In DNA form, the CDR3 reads TGTGCCAGCACGAAGGCGGGAGCGGCAGATACGCAGTATTTT.

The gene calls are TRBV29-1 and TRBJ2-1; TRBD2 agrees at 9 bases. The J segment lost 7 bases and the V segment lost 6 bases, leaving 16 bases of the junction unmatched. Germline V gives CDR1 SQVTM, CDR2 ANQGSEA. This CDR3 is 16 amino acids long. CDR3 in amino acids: CSVDLPREGRRNEQFF. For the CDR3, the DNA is TGCAGCGTGGATTTACCGCGGGAGGGCCGGAGAAATGAGCAGTTCTTC.

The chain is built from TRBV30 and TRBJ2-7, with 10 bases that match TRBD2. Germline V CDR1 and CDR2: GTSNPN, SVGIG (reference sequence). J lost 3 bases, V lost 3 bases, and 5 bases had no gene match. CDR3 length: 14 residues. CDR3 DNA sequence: TGTGCCTGGAGAGGGATAGCGGGAGGCTACGAGCAGTACTTC. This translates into CAWRGIAGGYEQYF.

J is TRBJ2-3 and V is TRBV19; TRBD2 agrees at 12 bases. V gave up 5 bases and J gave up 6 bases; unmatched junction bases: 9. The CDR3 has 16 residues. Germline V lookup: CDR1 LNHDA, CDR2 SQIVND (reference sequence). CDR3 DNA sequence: TGTGCCAGTAGTGGCCGACTAGCGGGGGTTTTTGATACGCAGTATTTT. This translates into CASSGRLAGVFDTQYF.

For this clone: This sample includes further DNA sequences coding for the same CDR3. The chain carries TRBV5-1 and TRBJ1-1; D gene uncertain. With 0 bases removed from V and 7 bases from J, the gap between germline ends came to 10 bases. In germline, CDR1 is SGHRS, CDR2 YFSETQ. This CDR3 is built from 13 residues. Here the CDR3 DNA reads TGCGCCAGCAGCTTGGTCGGCGGCGGTGAAGCTTTCTTT. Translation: CASSLVGGGEAFF.

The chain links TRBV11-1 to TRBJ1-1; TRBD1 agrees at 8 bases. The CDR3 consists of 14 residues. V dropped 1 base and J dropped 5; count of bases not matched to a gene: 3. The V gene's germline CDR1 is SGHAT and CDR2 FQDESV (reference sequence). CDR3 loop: CASSLVQGATEAFF. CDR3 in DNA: TGTGCCAGCAGCTTAGTCCAGGGGGCGACTGAAGCTTTCTTT.

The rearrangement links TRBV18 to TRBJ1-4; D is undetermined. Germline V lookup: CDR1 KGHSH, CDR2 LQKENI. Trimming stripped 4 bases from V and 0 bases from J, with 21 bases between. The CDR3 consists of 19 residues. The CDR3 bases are TGTGCCAGCTCACAGGACCCTCCTGGCCTCCCCGCAACTAATGAAAAACTGTTTTTT. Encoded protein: CASSQDPPGLPATNEKLFF.

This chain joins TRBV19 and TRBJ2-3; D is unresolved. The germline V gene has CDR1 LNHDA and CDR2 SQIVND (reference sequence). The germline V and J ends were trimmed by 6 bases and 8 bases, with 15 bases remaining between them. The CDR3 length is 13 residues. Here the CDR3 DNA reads TGTGCCAGTAGCACCCCGGGTGTCGGTACGCAGTATTTT. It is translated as CASSTPGVGTQYF.

The CDR3 reads CASSKLVGTEAFF. CDR3 coding DNA: TGTGCCAGCAGCAAACTCGTGGGCACTGAAGCTTTCTTT. This sequence joins TRBV6-5 and TRBJ1-1; no firm D call. Germline V gives CDR1 MNHEY, CDR2 SVGAGI. V lost 6 bases to trimming and J lost 4 bases, with 12 bases between them. CDR3 length: 13 residues.

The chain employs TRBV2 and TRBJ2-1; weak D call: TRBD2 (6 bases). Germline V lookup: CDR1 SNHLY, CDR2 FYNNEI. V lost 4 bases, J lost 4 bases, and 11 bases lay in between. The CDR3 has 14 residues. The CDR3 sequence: CASSGLATYNEQFF. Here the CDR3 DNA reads TGTGCCAGCAGTGGCCTAGCGACTTACAATGAGCAGTTCTTC.

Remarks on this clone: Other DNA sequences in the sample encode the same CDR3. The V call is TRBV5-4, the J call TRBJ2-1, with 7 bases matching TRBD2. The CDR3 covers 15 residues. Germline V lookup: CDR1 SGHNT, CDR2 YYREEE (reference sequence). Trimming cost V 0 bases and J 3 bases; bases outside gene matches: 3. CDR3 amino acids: CASSLGSSGYNEQFF. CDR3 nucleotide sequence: TGTGCCAGCAGCTTGGGGTCTAGCGGCTACAATGAGCAGTTCTTC.

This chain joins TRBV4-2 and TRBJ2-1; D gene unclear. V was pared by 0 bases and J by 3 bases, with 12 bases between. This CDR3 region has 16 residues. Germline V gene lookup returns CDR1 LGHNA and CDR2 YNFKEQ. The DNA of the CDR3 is TGTGCCAGCAGCCAAGAGGGTGGCTTCAGCTACAATGAGCAGTTCTTC. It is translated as CASSQEGGFSYNEQFF.

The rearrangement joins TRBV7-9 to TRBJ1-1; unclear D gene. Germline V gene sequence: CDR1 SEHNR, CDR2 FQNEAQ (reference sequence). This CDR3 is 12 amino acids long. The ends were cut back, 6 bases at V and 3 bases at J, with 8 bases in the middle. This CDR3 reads CASSQHYTEAFF. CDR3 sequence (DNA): TGTGCCAGCAGTCAACACTACACTGAAGCTTTCTTT.